The subject of this entry is one T cell receptor (beta chain). This sample stems from a study of T cell responses to AZD1222 COVID-19 vaccine. Clones were sequenced by immunoSEQ multiplex PCR, and TCRdb holds only the in-frame ones, with some missing. Of about 190,000 clones listed, 85% to 90% were seen once; the top ten hold approximately 2.7%. The CDR3 totals 14 residues. Trimming cost V 0 bases and J 4 bases, with 7 bases left between them. The V gene's germline CDR1 is SGHAT and CDR2 FQNNGV. Material: peripheral blood, obtained on day 0 of MenACWY control vaccination. The source of this sequence is an adult in good health. This rearrangement joins TRBV11-2 to TRBJ2-1; TRBD2 might be the D (5 bases). The DNA of the CDR3 is TGTGCCAGCAGCTTAGACCCGGGGTACAATGAGCAGTTCTTC. It encodes CASSLDPGYNEQFF.